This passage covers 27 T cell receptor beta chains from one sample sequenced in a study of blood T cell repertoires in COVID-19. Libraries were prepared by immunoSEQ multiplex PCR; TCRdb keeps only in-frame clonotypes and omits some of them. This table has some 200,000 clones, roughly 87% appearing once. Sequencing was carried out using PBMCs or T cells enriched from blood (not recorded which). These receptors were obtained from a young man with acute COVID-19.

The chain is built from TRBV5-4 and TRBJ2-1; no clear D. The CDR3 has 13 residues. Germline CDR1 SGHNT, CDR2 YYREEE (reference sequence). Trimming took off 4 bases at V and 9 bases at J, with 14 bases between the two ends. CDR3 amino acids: CASSGGWVAEQFF. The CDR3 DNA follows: TGTGCCAGCAGCGGCGGTTGGGTGGCTGAGCAGTTCTTC. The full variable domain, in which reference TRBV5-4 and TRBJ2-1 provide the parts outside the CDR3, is ETGVTQSPTHLIKTRGQQVTLRCSSQSGHNTVSWYQQALGQGPQFIFQYYREEENGRGNFPPRFSGLQFPNYSSELNVNALELDDSALYLCASSGGWVAEQFFGPGTRLTVL.

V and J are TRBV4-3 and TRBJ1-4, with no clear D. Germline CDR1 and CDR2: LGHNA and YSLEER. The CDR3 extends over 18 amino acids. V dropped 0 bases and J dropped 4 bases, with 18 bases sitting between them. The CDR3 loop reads CASSQDIGTESYNEKLFF. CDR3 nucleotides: TGCGCCAGCAGCCAAGATATCGGCACGGAGAGTTATAATGAAAAACTGTTTTTT.

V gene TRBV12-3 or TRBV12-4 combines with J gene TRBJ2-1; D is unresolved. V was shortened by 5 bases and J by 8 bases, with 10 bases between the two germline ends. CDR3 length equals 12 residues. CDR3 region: CASSPVPDEQFF. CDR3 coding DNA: TGTGCCAGCAGTCCGGTCCCCGATGAGCAGTTCTTC.

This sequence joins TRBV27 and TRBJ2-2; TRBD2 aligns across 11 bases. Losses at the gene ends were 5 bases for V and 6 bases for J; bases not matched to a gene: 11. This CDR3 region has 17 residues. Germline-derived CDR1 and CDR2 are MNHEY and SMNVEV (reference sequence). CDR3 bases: TGTGCCAGCAGTCGAGTTAGCGGGAGGGCCTGGGCCGGGGAGCTGTTTTTT. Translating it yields CASSRVSGRAWAGELFF.

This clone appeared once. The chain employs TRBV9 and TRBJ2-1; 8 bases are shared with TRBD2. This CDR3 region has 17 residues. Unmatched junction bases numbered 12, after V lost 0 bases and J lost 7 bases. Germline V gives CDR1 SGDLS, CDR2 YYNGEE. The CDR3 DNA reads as TGTGCCAGCAGCGTAGGTACTAGCGGCCCAATGAGGAATGAGCAGTTCTTC. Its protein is CASSVGTSGPMRNEQFF.

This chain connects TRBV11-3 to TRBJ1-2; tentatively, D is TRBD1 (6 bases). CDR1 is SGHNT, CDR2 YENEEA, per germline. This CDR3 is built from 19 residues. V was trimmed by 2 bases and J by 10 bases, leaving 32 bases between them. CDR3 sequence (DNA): TGTGCCAGCAGCTTACGCGGGGGCGAGGGCAATAGAATATTATGCGCCTACACCTTC. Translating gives CASSLRGGEGNRILCAYTF.

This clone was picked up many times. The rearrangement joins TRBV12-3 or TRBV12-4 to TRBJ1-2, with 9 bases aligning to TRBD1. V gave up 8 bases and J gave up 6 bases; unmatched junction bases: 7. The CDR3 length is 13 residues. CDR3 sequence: CASAYRGQDGYTF. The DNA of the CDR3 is TGTGCCAGCGCGTACAGGGGGCAGGATGGCTACACCTTC.

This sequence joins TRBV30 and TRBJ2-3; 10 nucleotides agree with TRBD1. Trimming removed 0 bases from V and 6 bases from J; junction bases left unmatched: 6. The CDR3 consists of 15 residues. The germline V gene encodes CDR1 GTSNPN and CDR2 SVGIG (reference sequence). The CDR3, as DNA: TGTGCCTGGAGTGTAAAGGGACAGGGGTCCGATACGCAGTATTTT. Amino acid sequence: CAWSVKGQGSDTQYF.

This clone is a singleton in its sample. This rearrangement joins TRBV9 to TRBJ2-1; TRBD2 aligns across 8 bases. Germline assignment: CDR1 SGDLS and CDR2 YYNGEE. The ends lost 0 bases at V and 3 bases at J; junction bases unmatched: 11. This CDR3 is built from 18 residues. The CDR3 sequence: CASSVEGRVAGRYNEQFF. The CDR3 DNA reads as TGTGCCAGCAGCGTAGAGGGTAGAGTAGCGGGACGCTACAATGAGCAGTTCTTC.

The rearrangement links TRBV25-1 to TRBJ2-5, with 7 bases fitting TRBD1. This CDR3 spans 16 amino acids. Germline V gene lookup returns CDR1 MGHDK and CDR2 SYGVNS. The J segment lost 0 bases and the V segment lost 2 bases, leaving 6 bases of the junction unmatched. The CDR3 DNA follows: TGTGCCAGCAGTGAACGGGGACAGACGTACCAAGAGACCCAGTACTTC. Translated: CASSERGQTYQETQYF. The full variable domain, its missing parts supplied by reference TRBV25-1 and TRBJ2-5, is EADIYQTPRYLVIGTGKKITLECSQTMGHDKMYWYQQDPGMELHLIHYSYGVNSTEKGDLSSESTVSRIRTEHFPLTLESARPSHTSQYLCASSERGQTYQETQYFGPGTRLLVL.

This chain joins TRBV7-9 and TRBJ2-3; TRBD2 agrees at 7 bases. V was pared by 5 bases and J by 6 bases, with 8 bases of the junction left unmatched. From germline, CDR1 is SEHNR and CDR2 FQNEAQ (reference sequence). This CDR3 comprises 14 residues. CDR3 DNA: TGTGCCAGCAGCCCTCCTAGCGGCCCCGATACGCAGTATTTT. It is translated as CASSPPSGPDTQYF.

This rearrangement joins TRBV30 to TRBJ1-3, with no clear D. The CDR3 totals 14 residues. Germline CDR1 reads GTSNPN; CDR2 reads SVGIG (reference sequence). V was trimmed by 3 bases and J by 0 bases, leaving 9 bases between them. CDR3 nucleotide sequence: TGTGCCTGGAGCCGGGGAATCTCTGGAAACACCATATATTTT. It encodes CAWSRGISGNTIYF.

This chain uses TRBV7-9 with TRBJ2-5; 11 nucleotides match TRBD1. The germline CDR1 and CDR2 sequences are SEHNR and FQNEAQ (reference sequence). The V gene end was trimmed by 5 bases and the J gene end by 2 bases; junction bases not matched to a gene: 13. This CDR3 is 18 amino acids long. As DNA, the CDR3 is TGTGCCAGCAGCCCACCCCTGGGGGGGACAGGGGGACAAGAGACCCAGTACTTC. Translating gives CASSPPLGGTGGQETQYF. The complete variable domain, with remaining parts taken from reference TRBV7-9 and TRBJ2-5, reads DTGVSQNPRHKITKRGQNVTFRCDPISEHNRLYWYRQTLGQGPEFLTYFQNEAQLEKSRLLSDRFSAERPKGSFSTLEIQRTEQGDSAMYLCASSPPLGGTGGQETQYFGPGTRLLVL.

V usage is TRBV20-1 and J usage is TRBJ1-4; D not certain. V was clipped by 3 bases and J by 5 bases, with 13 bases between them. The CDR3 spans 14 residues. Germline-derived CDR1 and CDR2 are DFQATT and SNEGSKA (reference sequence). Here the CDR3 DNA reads TGCAGTGCTAGTGCCGCACACCCCAATGAAAAACTGTTTTTT. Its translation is CSASAAHPNEKLFF.

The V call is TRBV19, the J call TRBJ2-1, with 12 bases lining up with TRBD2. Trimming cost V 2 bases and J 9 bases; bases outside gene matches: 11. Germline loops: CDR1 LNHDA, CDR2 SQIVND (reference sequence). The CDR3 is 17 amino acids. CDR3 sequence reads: CASSIYRLAGEQSEQFF. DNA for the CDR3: TGTGCCAGTAGTATATATCGACTAGCGGGAGAACAGAGTGAGCAGTTCTTC.

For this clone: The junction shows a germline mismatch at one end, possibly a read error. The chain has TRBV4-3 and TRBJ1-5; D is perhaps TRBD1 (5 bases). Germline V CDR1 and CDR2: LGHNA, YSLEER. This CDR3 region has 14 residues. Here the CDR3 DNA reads TGCCCCAGCAGCCGGGGGGTTAGCAATCAGCCCCAGCATTTT. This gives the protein CPSSRGVSNQPQHF.

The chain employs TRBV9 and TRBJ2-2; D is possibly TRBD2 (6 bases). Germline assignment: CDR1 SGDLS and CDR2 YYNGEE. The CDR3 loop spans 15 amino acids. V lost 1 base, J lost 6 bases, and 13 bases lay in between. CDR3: CASSVQSGAAGELFF. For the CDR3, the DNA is TGTGCCAGCAGCGTACAGTCGGGAGCGGCCGGGGAGCTGTTTTTT.

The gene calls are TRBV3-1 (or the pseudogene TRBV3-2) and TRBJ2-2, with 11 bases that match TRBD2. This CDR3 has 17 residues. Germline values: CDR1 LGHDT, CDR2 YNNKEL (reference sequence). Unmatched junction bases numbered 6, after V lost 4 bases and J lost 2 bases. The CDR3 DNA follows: TGTGCCAGCAGCCTTCGAGGACTAGCGGGTAACACCGGGGAGCTGTTTTTT. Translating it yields CASSLRGLAGNTGELFF.

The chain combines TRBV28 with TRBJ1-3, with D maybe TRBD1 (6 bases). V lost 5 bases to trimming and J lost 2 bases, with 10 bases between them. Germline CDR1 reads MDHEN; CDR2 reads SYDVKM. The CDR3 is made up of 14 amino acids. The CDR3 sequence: CASSAQGTGNTIYF. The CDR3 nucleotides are TGTGCCAGCAGTGCCCAGGGGACTGGAAACACCATATATTTT.

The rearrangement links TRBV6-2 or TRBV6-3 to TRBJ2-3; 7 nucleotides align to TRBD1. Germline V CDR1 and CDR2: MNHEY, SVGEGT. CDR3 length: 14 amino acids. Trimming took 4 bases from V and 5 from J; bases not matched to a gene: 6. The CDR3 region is CASSLQGVRDTQYF. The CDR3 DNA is TGTGCCAGCAGTTTGCAGGGGGTGAGAGATACGCAGTATTTT.

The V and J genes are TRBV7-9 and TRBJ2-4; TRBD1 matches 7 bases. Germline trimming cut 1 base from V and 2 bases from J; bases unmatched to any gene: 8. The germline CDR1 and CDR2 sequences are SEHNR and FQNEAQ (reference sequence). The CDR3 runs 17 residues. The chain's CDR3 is CASSLGNPGQTKNIQYF. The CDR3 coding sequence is TGTGCCAGCAGCTTAGGGAACCCGGGACAGACCAAAAACATTCAGTACTTC.

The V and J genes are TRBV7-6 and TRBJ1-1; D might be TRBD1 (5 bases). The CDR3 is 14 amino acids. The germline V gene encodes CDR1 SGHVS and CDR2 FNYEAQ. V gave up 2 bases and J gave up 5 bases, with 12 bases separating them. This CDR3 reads CASSLFTGWTEAFF. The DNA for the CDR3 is TGTGCCAGCAGCTTATTCACAGGATGGACTGAAGCTTTCTTT.

Here the CDR3 reads CASSLRGGNSPLHF. The CDR3 DNA reads TGTGCCAGCAGCTTAAGGGGGGGTAATTCACCCCTCCACTTT. This chain connects TRBV13 to TRBJ1-6, with D possibly being TRBD1 (6 bases). This CDR3 comprises 14 residues. V was clipped by 2 bases and J by 6 bases, with 8 bases between them. CDR1 is PRHDT, CDR2 FYEKMQ, per germline (reference sequence).

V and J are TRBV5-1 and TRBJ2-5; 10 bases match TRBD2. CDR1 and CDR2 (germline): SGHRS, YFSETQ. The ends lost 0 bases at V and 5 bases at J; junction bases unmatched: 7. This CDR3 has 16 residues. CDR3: CASSLAPSGSGETQYF. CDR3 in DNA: TGCGCCAGCAGCTTGGCACCTAGCGGGAGTGGTGAGACCCAGTACTTC.

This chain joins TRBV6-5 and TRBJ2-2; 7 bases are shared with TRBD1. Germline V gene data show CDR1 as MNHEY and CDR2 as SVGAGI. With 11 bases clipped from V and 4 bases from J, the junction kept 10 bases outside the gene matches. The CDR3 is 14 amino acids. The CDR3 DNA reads TGTGCCGTTGGGAAAACAGGGGCCACCGGGGAGCTGTTTTTT. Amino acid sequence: CAVGKTGATGELFF.

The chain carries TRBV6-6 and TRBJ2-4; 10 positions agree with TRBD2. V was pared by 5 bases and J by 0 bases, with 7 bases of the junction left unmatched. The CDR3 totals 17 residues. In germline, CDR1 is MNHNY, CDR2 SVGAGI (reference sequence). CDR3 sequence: CASSPTSGTLAKNIQYF. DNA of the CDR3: TGTGCCAGCAGTCCAACTAGCGGGACACTAGCCAAAAACATTCAGTACTTC.

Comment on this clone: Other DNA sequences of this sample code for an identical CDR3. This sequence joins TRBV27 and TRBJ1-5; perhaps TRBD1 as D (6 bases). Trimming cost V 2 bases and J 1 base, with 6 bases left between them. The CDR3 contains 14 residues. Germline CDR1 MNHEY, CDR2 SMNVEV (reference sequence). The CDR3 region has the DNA TGTGCCAGCAGTTTAGGGGGCAGCAATCAGCCCCAGCATTTT. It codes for CASSLGGSNQPQHF.